The clone carrying this TCR beta chain was detected a few times. Its target is unknown. The PCR had 60 Vbeta and 13 Jbeta primers. Method: immunoSEQ multiplex PCR; TCRdb's copy keeps in-frame clones and lacks some. The sample carries 180,000 or so clones, roughly 74% recorded once. The data were taken from a study of cytomegalovirus exposure and HLA in healthy donors. The V gene lost 10 bases and the J gene lost 5 bases, with 23 bases spanning the gap. Germline V gene data show CDR1 as LNHDA and CDR2 as SQIVND (reference sequence). The CDR3 has 16 amino acids. Findings and limits, study-wide: Indistinguishable V segments, including TRBV6-2 and TRBV6-3, were excluded. Among the most significant clusters, several appeared linked to common viral pathogens in a later analysis.

The receptor was isolated from a woman aged 40 to 50 in good health and CMV-seropositive. Material for sequencing was PBMCs. V and J are TRBV19 and TRBJ2-2; TRBD1 is a possible D gene (5 bases). CDR3 sequence (DNA): TGTGCCACTCAGATGGGGTGGGGCAGCCCGACCGGGGAGCTGTTTTTT. It specifies CATQMGWGSPTGELFF.